The 16 T cell receptor beta chains below come from one sample, sequenced in a study of blood T cell repertoires in COVID-19. The repertoire was sequenced with immunoSEQ multiplex PCR; TCRdb's copy has only in-frame clones and lacks some. Seen here are around 180,000 clones, approximately 85% observed once, and the top ten hold more than 2.5%. Sequencing was performed on peripheral blood. These receptors all stem from a man aged 60 to 69 with acute or convalescent COVID-19.

The genes are TRBV5-4 and TRBJ1-1; the match to TRBD1 covers 7 bases. V lost 5 bases, J lost 4 bases, and 11 bases stayed unmatched. The germline CDR1 and CDR2 sequences are SGHNT and YYREEE (reference sequence). The CDR3 runs 15 residues. The CDR3 bases are TGTGCCAGCAGATCTACAGGGGCTGCGGGCACTGAAGCTTTCTTT. Translating it yields CASRSTGAAGTEAFF.

The chain links TRBV21-1 to TRBJ1-5. TRBV21-1 is an annotated pseudogene. The CDR3 is 15 residues long. CDR3 in amino acids: CASSKGRRYNQPQHF. The CDR3 DNA sequence: TGTGCCAGCAGCAAGGGCAGGAGGTACAATCAGCCCCAGCATTTT.

The gene calls are TRBV21-1 and TRBJ1-1; the table calls TRBD1, which could not be checked here. TRBV21-1 is a pseudogene locus. This CDR3 has 16 residues. The CDR3 here is CASSPARGQTNTEAFF. In nucleotides, the CDR3 is TGTGCCAGCAGTCCGGCAAGGGGGCAAACGAACACTGAAGCTTTCTTT.

CDR3 sequence: CASSLGTPSTDTQYF. In nucleotides, the CDR3 is TGTGCCAGCAGCTTGGGGACACCAAGCACAGATACGCAGTATTTT. The chain has TRBV7-3 and TRBJ2-3, with a possible D match to TRBD1 (6 bases). V was pared by 3 bases and J by 0 bases, with 10 bases between. CDR1 is SGHTA and CDR2 is FQGTGA in the germline V gene. This CDR3 has 15 residues.

V and J are TRBV7-4 and TRBJ2-7; 7 nucleotides line up with TRBD2. Germline V lookup: CDR1 SGHVT, CDR2 SQSDAQ. V shed 5 bases and J 3 bases; nucleotides not matched to a gene: 19. There are 18 residues in the CDR3. For the CDR3, the DNA is TGTGCCAGCAGCCCGGACCGGTTCCAGCGGGATTTTGTCTACGAGCAGTACTTC. Residues: CASSPDRFQRDFVYEQYF.

The CDR3 nucleotides are TGTGCTAGTGTCGGAGCGGGAGGGATCTCCTACAATGAGCAGTTCTTC. Translation gives CASVGAGGISYNEQFF. The chain recombines TRBV12-5 with TRBJ2-1; 10 bases map to TRBD2. The CDR3 is made up of 16 amino acids. Germline loops: CDR1 LGHNT, CDR2 FRNRAP. V shed 7 bases, J shed 0 bases, and the junction held 6 bases outside the gene matches.

The table lists this clone with a few counts. This chain joins TRBV9 and TRBJ2-7; weak D call: TRBD1 (6 bases). CDR3 size: 15 residues. V lost 0 bases, J lost 0 bases, and 10 bases lay in between. Germline CDR1 and CDR2: SGDLS and YYNGEE. CDR3 region: CASSVATGYSYEQYF. As DNA, the CDR3 is TGTGCCAGCAGCGTAGCTACAGGGTACTCCTACGAGCAGTACTTC.

V is TRBV5-1 and J is TRBJ2-1; 8 nucleotides match TRBD2. V trimming: 3 bases; J trimming: 8 bases; junction bases outside the gene matches: 7. This CDR3 region has 14 residues. Per the germline V gene, CDR1 is SGHRS and CDR2 is YFSETQ. CDR3 nucleotide sequence: TGCGCCAGCAGCTCACGCGGGGGGCGCGATGAGCAGTTCTTC. Amino acids: CASSSRGGRDEQFF. The full variable domain, its missing parts supplied by reference TRBV5-1 and TRBJ2-1, is KAGVTQTPRYLIKTRGQQVTLSCSPISGHRSVSWYQQTPGQGLQFLFEYFSETQRNKGNFPGRFSGRQFSNSRSEMNVSTLELGDSALYLCASSSRGGRDEQFFGPGTRLTVL.

The V gene is TRBV28, the J gene TRBJ2-3; 10 bases are shared with TRBD2. Germline assignment: CDR1 MDHEN and CDR2 SYDVKM. Unmatched junction bases numbered 7, after V lost 5 bases and J lost 2 bases. This CDR3 comprises 16 residues. This CDR3 reads CASSRGTSVHTDTQYF. In DNA, the CDR3 is TGTGCCAGCAGTCGGGGGACTAGCGTACACACAGATACGCAGTATTTT. The full variable domain, with the rest looked up from reference TRBV28 and TRBJ2-3, is DVKVTQSSRYLVKRTGEKVFLECVQDMDHENMFWYRQDPGLGLRLIYFSYDVKMKEKGDIPEGYSVSREKKERFSLILESASTNQTSMYLCASSRGTSVHTDTQYFGPGTRLTVL.

CDR3: CASSAGSGTSGIIEQFF. The DNA of the CDR3 is TGTGCCAGCAGCGCGGGCTCCGGGACTAGCGGGATTATTGAGCAGTTCTTC. This rearrangement joins TRBV9 to TRBJ2-1; 13 nucleotides line up with TRBD2. The CDR3 covers 17 residues. CDR1 and CDR2 from the germline V gene are SGDLS and YYNGEE. J gave up 9 bases and V 3 bases, and 12 bases lay outside the gene matches.

This clone appeared once. This chain links TRBV4-1 with TRBJ2-1; D is ambiguous. Per germline, CDR1 MGHRA and CDR2 YSYEKL. The length of the CDR3 is 12 residues. The ends were cut back, 3 bases at V and 6 bases at J, with 6 bases in the middle. CDR3 coding DNA: TGCGCCAGCAGCCACAGTGGCAATGAGCAGTTCTTC. Protein: CASSHSGNEQFF.

The chain uses TRBV27 and TRBJ2-7; a weak D match, TRBD1 (5 bases). The CDR3 is 13 amino acids. The germline gives CDR1 MNHEY, CDR2 SMNVEV (reference sequence). The V gene lost 3 bases and the J gene lost 7 bases, with 13 bases spanning the gap. The CDR3 DNA reads as TGTGCCAGCAGTTTTTCGACAGCCCCAGAGCAGTACTTC. Translation gives CASSFSTAPEQYF.

This clone was recorded only once. This CDR3 reads CASKIPRGPNTEAFF. The CDR3 nucleotides read TGTGCCAGTAAAATCCCCAGGGGCCCGAACACTGAAGCTTTCTTT. This chain links TRBV28 with TRBJ1-1; possible D gene TRBD1, 6 bases. Trimming took off 9 bases at V and 1 base at J, with 18 bases between the two ends. Germline lookup yields CDR1 MDHEN and CDR2 SYDVKM. This CDR3 has 15 residues.

This rearrangement joins TRBV28 to TRBJ2-1; 11 nucleotides align to TRBD1. Germline V gives CDR1 MDHEN, CDR2 SYDVKM. V lost 0 bases and J lost 7; bases outside the gene matches: 5. The CDR3 is 16 amino acids. The CDR3 loop is CASSLWGDRGGNEQFF. CDR3 sequence (DNA): TGTGCCAGCAGTTTATGGGGGGACAGGGGGGGTAATGAGCAGTTCTTC.

The chain employs TRBV29-1 and TRBJ2-3, with D perhaps TRBD1 (5 bases). V was clipped by 7 bases and J by 2 bases, with 10 bases between them. The germline V gene has CDR1 SQVTM and CDR2 ANQGSEA. The CDR3 loop spans 12 amino acids. The CDR3: CSAAQDTDTQYF. As DNA, the CDR3 is TGCAGCGCCGCACAGGACACAGATACGCAGTATTTT.

The chain is built from TRBV5-6 and TRBJ1-4, with a weak D call TRBD1 (5 bases). CDR3 length: 14 residues. Per germline, CDR1 SGHDT and CDR2 YYEEEE. With 4 bases removed from V and 1 base from J, the gap between germline ends came to 8 bases. CDR3 nucleotides: TGTGCCAGCAGCGTGACAGTAACTAATGAAAAACTGTTTTTT. Its protein product is CASSVTVTNEKLFF. The variable domain in full, with the rest retrieved from reference TRBV5-6 and TRBJ1-4, is DAGVTQSPTHLIKTRGQQVTLRCSPKSGHDTVSWYQQALGQGPQFIFQYYEEEERQRGNFPDRFSGHQFPNYSSELNVNALLLGDSALYLCASSVTVTNEKLFFGSGTQLSVL.